One and the same sample provided the 17 T cell receptor beta chains below, sequenced in a study of T-cell memory formation after mild COVID-19. TCRdb analysed the 5' RACE reads with MiXCR anew, one entry per CDR3 protein. The sample yields 560,000 or so distinct CDR3 sequences, roughly 17% seen once. Source material: PBMCs or a T cell subset sorted from them (not recorded which). Receptors originate from an adult woman who had mild COVID-19 (a few samples of this study predate the infection). Cell type and time point are not known.

The chain couples TRBV7-2 to TRBJ2-7; D remains ambiguous. CDR3 length: 13 residues. Germline V gene sequence: CDR1 SGHTA, CDR2 FQGNSA. V shed 4 bases and J shed 2 bases, with 9 bases lying between them. The CDR3 reads CASSSYYTYEQYF. CDR3 DNA sequence: TGTGCCAGCAGCTCATACTACACCTACGAGCAGTACTTC.

This clonotype appeared a few times. This rearrangement joins TRBV25-1 to TRBJ2-3; 9 bases fit TRBD1. CDR1 and CDR2 (germline): MGHDK, SYGVNS. The CDR3 has 17 amino acids. J lost 0 bases, V lost 0 bases, and 4 bases had no gene match. The CDR3 nucleotides are TGTGCCAGCAGTGAATATAAGGGGACAGGGAGCACAGATACGCAGTATTTT. Protein: CASSEYKGTGSTDTQYF. Full variable domain (rest looked up from reference TRBV25-1 and TRBJ2-3): EADIYQTPRYLVIGTGKKITLECSQTMGHDKMYWYQQDPGMELHLIHYSYGVNSTEKGDLSSESTVSRIRTEHFPLTLESARPSHTSQYLCASSEYKGTGSTDTQYFGPGTRLTVL.

This clonotype has just a few counts. This rearrangement joins TRBV30 to TRBJ2-3; D is perhaps TRBD1 or TRBD2 (5 bases each). This CDR3 comprises 14 residues. The germline V gene has CDR1 GTSNPN and CDR2 SVGIG (reference sequence). The V gene lost 7 bases and the J gene lost 2 bases, with 16 bases spanning the gap. The CDR3 bases are TGTGCCTCTAATCGTGGGGGTAACACAGATACGCAGTATTTT. It yields the protein CASNRGGNTDTQYF.

With regard to this clonotype: A much larger clone differs by one base, so this may be a read error. The chain links TRBV25-1 to TRBJ1-2; D may be TRBD1 (5 bases). This CDR3 contains 16 residues. The V and J ends lost 3 bases and 4 bases respectively, with 18 bases between them. CDR1 is MGHDK, CDR2 SYGVNS, per germline. The chain's CDR3 is CASSDDGGHGGYGYTF. The CDR3 DNA follows: TGTGCCAGCAGTGATGATGGAGGACATGGAGGCTATGGCTACACCTTC.

There are a few counts of this clonotype. This chain joins TRBV15 and TRBJ1-1; 10 nucleotides agree with TRBD1. V lost 1 base and J lost 1; bases outside the gene matches: 9. Looked up from germline, CDR1 is LNHNV and CDR2 is YYDKDF (reference sequence). The CDR3 totals 18 residues. The CDR3 sequence is CATSRGQGANWGNTEAFF. Written as DNA, the CDR3 is TGTGCCACCAGCAGAGGACAGGGGGCAAATTGGGGGAACACTGAAGCTTTCTTT.

This clonotype was picked up a small number of times. The genes are TRBV2 and TRBJ2-3; 13 bases fit TRBD2. The CDR3 totals 17 residues. J gave up 3 bases and V 6 bases, and 9 bases lay outside the gene matches. In germline, CDR1 is SNHLY, CDR2 FYNNEI. The CDR3: CASSFGTSGVGTDTQYF. CDR3 DNA: TGTGCCAGCAGCTTCGGGACTAGCGGGGTAGGAACAGATACGCAGTATTTT.

The V call is TRBV29-1, the J call TRBJ2-7; D possibly corresponds to TRBD1 (7 bases). V lost 6 bases and J lost 4, with 16 bases in between. This CDR3 has 13 amino acids. CDR1 is SQVTM and CDR2 is ANQGSEA in the germline V gene. The CDR3 loop reads CSVRGEQAYEQYF. CDR3 bases: TGCAGCGTCAGGGGGGAACAGGCTTACGAGCAGTACTTC.

This chain joins TRBV9 and TRBJ2-2; 9 nucleotides align to TRBD1. Looked up from germline, CDR1 is SGDLS and CDR2 is YYNGEE. V lost 3 bases and J lost 6; bases outside the gene matches: 9. The CDR3 has 16 amino acids. CDR3 DNA: TGTGCCAGCAGCGCCCCCGGGACAGGGTGGTCCGGGGAGCTGTTTTTT. Translation: CASSAPGTGWSGELFF. The complete variable domain, with remaining parts taken from reference TRBV9 and TRBJ2-2, reads DSGVTQTPKHLITATGQRVTLRCSPRSGDLSVYWYQQSLDQGLQFLIQYYNGEERAKGNILERFSAQQFPDLHSELNLSSLELGDSALYFCASSAPGTGWSGELFFGEGSRLTVL.

This rearrangement joins TRBV7-2 to TRBJ2-3; TRBD1 is a possible D gene (5 bases). The germline V gene encodes CDR1 SGHTA and CDR2 FQGNSA. V lost 1 base and J 3 bases, leaving 8 bases between the germline ends. There are 14 residues in the CDR3. The CDR3 sequence is CASSLGQPTDTQYF. DNA for the CDR3: TGTGCCAGCAGCTTAGGACAGCCTACAGATACGCAGTATTTT.

The V gene is TRBV5-8, the J gene TRBJ1-6, with D maybe TRBD1 (6 bases). The V end lost 4 bases, the J end lost 9 bases, and 14 bases lay between the germline ends. This CDR3 comprises 14 residues. Germline-derived CDR1 and CDR2 are SGHTS and YDEGEE. The CDR3: CASSHGGLGSPLHF. The CDR3 DNA reads TGTGCCAGCAGCCACGGGGGCTTAGGTTCACCCCTCCACTTT.

This clonotype has more than one count but fewer than ten. CDR3 in amino acids: CSARGTGFESTGTEAFF. The CDR3 DNA follows: TGCAGTGCTAGGGGGACAGGGTTTGAATCCACCGGCACTGAAGCTTTCTTT. The chain has TRBV20-1 and TRBJ1-1; 9 bases agree with TRBD1. V lost 3 bases and J lost 4; bases outside the gene matches: 15. This CDR3 region has 17 residues. CDR1 and CDR2 (germline): DFQATT, SNEGSKA (reference sequence).

The table lists this clonotype with many counts. This rearrangement joins TRBV5-6 to TRBJ1-5; no reliable D call. CDR1 is SGHDT and CDR2 is YYEEEE in the germline V gene. The V end lost 2 bases, the J end lost 2 bases, and 14 bases lay between the germline ends. The CDR3 totals 16 residues. The CDR3: CASSLRPEYGNQPQHF. In DNA form, the CDR3 reads TGTGCCAGCAGCTTACGCCCAGAGTACGGCAATCAGCCCCAGCATTTT.

There are many counts of this clonotype. The V call is TRBV7-3, the J call TRBJ2-7, with TRBD1 as a possible D gene (6 bases). This CDR3 region has 15 residues. The ends were cut back, 5 bases at V and 3 bases at J, with 17 bases in the middle. CDR1 and CDR2 from the germline V gene are SGHTA and FQGTGA. The CDR3 loop is CASSPRQGPVYEQYF. In DNA form, the CDR3 reads TGTGCCAGCAGCCCGCGCCAGGGGCCAGTCTACGAGCAGTACTTC.

The gene calls are TRBV6-5 and TRBJ2-1; no clear D. This CDR3 is 16 amino acids long. Trimming stripped 0 bases from V and 8 bases from J, with 17 bases between. Germline V gene sequence: CDR1 MNHEY, CDR2 SVGAGI. CDR3 sequence: CASSYSGTTYFDEQFF. In DNA, the CDR3 is TGTGCCAGCAGTTACTCGGGCACCACCTACTTCGATGAGCAGTTCTTC.

The V call is TRBV2, the J call TRBJ1-4; D is unresolved. Per the germline V gene, CDR1 is SNHLY and CDR2 is FYNNEI. Deletions cut 3 bases from V and 4 bases from J, with 12 bases between. This CDR3 comprises 15 residues. The CDR3 loop is CASSDLDGLNEKLFF. CDR3 DNA: TGTGCCAGCAGTGACCTGGACGGCCTTAATGAAAAACTGTTTTTT.

The gene calls are TRBV7-2 and TRBJ2-5; 13 bases are shared with TRBD2. V gave up 5 bases and J gave up 2 bases; unmatched junction bases: 11. Germline CDR1 is SGHTA and CDR2 is FQGNSA. CDR3 length: 18 amino acids. The CDR3 loop reads CASSLRHGLAGVQETQYF. CDR3 DNA sequence: TGTGCCAGCAGCCTCCGGCACGGACTAGCGGGAGTACAAGAGACCCAGTACTTC.

The chain links TRBV12-3 or TRBV12-4 to TRBJ1-2, with D hard to call. V shed 3 bases and J shed 0 bases, with 11 bases lying between them. The CDR3 runs to 15 residues. This chain's CDR3 is CASSFFAAANYGYTF. In DNA, the CDR3 is TGTGCCAGCAGTTTTTTTGCGGCTGCTAACTATGGCTACACCTTC.